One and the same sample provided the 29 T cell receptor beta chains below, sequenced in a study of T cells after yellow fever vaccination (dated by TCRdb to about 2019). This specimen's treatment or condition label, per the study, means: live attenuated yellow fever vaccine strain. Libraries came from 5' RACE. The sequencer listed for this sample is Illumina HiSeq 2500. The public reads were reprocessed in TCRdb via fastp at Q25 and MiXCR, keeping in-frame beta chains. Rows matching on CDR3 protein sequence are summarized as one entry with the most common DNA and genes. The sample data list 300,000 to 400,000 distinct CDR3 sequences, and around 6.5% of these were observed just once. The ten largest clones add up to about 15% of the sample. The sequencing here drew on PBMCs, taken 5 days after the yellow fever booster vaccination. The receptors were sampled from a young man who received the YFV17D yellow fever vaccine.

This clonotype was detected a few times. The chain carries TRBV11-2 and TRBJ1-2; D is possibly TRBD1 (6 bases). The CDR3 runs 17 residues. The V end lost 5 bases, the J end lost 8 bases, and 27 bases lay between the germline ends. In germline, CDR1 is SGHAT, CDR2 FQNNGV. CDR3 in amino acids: CASSRLRQANLLGGYTF. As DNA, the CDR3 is TGTGCCAGCAGCCGACTAAGACAGGCAAACTTACTTGGGGGCTACACCTTC.

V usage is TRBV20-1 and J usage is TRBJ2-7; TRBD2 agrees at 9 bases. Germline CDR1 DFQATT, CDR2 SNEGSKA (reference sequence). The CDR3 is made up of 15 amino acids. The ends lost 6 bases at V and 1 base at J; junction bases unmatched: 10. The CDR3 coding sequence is TGCAGTGCCGCGGTAGCGGGAGTCGCTTCCTACGAGCAGTACTTC. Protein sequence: CSAAVAGVASYEQYF.

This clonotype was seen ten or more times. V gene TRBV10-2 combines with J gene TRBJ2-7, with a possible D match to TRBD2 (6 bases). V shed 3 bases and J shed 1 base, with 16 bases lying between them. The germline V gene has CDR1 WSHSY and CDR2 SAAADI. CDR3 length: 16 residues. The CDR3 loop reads CASSESPGGKSYEQYF. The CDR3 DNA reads TGCGCCAGCAGTGAATCCCCGGGCGGGAAGTCCTACGAGCAGTACTTC.

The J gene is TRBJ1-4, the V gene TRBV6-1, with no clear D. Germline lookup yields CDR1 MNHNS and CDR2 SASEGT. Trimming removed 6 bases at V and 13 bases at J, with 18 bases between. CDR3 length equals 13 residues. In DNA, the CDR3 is TGTGCCAGCAGGCGCGACCGGTACGATGTACTGTTTTTT. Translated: CASRRDRYDVLFF.

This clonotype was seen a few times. The DNA for the CDR3 is TGCGCCAGCAGCCAAGGAGTAGGTTCTTCCTACTGGGATACGCAGTATTTT. Its protein is CASSQGVGSSYWDTQYF. The chain couples TRBV4-3 to TRBJ2-3; D not resolved. CDR1 and CDR2 (germline): LGHNA, YSLEER. V lost 1 base and J lost 6, with 20 bases in between. This CDR3 contains 17 residues.

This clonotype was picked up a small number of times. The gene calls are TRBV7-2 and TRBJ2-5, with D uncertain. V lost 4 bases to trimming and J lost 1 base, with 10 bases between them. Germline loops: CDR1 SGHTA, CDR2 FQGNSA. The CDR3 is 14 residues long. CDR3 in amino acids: CASSSSRVQETQYF. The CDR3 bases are TGTGCCAGCAGCTCCTCGAGAGTCCAAGAGACCCAGTACTTC.

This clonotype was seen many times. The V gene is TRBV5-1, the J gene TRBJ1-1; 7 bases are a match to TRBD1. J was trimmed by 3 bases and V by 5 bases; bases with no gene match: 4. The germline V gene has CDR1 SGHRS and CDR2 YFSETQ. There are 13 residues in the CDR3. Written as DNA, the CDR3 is TGCGCCAGCAGATCGGGACAGCACACTGAAGCTTTCTTT. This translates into CASRSGQHTEAFF. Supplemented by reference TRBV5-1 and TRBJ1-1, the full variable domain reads KAGVTQTPRYLIKTRGQQVTLSCSPISGHRSVSWYQQTPGQGLQFLFEYFSETQRNKGNFPGRFSGRQFSNSRSEMNVSTLELGDSALYLCASRSGQHTEAFFGQGTRLTVV.

CDR3 residues: CASSQEYEQTGHEQYF. CDR3 DNA: TGTGCCAGCAGCCAAGAATATGAGCAAACCGGGCACGAGCAGTACTTC. The chain recombines TRBV3-1 with TRBJ2-7; the D is unclear. V lost 0 bases, J lost 5 bases, and 17 bases lay in between. The CDR3 has 16 residues. From germline, CDR1 is LGHDT and CDR2 YNNKEL (reference sequence).

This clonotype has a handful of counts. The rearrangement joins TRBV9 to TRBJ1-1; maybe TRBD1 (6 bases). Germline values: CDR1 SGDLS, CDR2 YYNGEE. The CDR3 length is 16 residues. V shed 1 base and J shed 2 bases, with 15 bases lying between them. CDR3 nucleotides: TGTGCCAGCAGCGTACAGGTGGGGGCCGGCAACACTGAAGCTTTCTTT. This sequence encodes CASSVQVGAGNTEAFF. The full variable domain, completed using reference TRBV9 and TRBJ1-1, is DSGVTQTPKHLITATGQRVTLRCSPRSGDLSVYWYQQSLDQGLQFLIQYYNGEERAKGNILERFSAQQFPDLHSELNLSSLELGDSALYFCASSVQVGAGNTEAFFGQGTRLTVV.

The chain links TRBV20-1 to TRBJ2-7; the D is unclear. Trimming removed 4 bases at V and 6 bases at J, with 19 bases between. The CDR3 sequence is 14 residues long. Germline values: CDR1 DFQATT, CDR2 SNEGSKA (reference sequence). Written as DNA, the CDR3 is TGCAGTGCTAATTCGATGGGGATGCTTTCCGAGCAGTACTTC. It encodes CSANSMGMLSEQYF.

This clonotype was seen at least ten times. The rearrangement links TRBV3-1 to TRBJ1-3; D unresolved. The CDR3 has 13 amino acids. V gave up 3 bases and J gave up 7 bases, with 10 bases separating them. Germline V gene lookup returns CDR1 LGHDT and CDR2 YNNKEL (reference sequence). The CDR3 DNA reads TGTGCCAGCAGCCAGGGATCTCGGAACACCATATATTTT. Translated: CASSQGSRNTIYF. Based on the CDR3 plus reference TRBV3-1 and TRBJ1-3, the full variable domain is DTAVSQTPKYLVTQMGNDKSIKCEQNLGHDTMYWYKQDSKKFLKIMFSYNNKELIINETVPNRFSPKSPDKAHLNLHINSLELGDSAVYFCASSQGSRNTIYFGEGSWLTVV.

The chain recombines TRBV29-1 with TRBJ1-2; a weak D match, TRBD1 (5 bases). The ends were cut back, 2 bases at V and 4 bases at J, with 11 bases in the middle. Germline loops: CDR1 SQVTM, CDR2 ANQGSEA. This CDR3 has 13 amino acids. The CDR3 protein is CSVERDRGYGYTF. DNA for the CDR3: TGCAGCGTTGAACGGGACCGGGGCTATGGCTACACCTTC.

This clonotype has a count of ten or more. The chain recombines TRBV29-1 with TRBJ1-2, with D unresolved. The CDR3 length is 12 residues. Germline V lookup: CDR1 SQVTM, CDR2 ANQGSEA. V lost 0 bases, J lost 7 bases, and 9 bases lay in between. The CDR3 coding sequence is TGCAGCGTTGAAGATCTTAGGGCTGGCTACACCTTC. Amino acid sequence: CSVEDLRAGYTF.

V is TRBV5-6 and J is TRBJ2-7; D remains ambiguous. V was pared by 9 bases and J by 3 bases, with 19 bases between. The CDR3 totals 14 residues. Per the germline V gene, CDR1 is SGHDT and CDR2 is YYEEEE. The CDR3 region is CAMGFGHLCYEQYF. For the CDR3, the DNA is TGTGCCATGGGCTTCGGGCACCTCTGCTACGAGCAGTACTTC.

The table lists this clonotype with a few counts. DNA of the CDR3: TGTGCCAGCAGGATCGGCCCCGAGCAGTACTTC. Translation: CASRIGPEQYF. This rearrangement joins TRBV6-5 to TRBJ2-7; D unclear. The CDR3 runs 11 residues. The germline CDR1 and CDR2 sequences are MNHEY and SVGAGI. V was shortened by 6 bases and J by 6 bases, with 9 bases between the two germline ends.

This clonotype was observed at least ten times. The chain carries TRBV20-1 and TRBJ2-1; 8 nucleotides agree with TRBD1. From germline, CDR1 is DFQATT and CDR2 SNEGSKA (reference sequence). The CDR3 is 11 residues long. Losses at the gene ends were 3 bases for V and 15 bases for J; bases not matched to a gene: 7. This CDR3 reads CSARAPGGWFF. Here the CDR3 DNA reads TGCAGTGCTAGGGCCCCAGGGGGCTGGTTCTTC.

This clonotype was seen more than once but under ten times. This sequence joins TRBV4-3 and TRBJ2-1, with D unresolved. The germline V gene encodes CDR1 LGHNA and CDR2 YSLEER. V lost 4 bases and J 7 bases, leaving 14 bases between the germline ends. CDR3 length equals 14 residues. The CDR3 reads CASSRGPLQNEQFF. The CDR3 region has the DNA TGCGCCAGCAGCCGCGGACCTTTACAGAATGAGCAGTTCTTC.

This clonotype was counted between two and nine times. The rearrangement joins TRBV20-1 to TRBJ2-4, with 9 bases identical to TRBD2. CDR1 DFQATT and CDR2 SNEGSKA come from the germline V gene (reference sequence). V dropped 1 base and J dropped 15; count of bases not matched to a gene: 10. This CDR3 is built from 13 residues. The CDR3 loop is CSARAPSSGELYF. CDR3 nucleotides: TGCAGTGCTAGAGCCCCCTCTAGCGGGGAGTTGTACTTC.

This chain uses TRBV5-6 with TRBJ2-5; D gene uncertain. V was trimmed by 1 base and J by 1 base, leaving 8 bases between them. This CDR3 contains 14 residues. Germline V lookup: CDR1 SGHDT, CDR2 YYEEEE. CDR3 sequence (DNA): TGTGCCAGCAGCTTGTGGGGATTCCAAGAGACCCAGTACTTC. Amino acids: CASSLWGFQETQYF.

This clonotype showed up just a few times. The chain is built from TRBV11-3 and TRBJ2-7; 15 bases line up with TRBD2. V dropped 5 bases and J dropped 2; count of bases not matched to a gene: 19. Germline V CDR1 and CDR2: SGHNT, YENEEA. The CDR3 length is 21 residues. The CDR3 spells CASSPWTGMGLAGGGTYEQYF. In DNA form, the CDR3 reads TGTGCCAGCAGCCCCTGGACAGGGATGGGACTAGCGGGAGGAGGGACCTACGAGCAGTACTTC.

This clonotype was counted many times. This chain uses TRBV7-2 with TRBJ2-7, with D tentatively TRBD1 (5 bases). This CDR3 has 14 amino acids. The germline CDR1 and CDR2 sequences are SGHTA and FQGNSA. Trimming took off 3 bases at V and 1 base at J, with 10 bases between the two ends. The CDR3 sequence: CASSFPGPSYEQYF. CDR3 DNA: TGTGCCAGCAGCTTCCCAGGGCCTTCCTACGAGCAGTACTTC.

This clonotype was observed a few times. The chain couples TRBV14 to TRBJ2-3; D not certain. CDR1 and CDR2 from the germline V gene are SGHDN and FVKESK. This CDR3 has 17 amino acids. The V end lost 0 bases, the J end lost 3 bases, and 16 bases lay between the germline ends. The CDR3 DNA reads TGTGCCAGCAGCCAAGATCGAAAGGGCCCGAGGACAGATACGCAGTATTTT. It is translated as CASSQDRKGPRTDTQYF. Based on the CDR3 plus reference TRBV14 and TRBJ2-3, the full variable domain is EAGVTQFPSHSVIEKGQTVTLRCDPISGHDNLYWYRRVMGKEIKFLLHFVKESKQDESGMPNNRFLAERTGGTYSTLKVQPAELEDSGVYFCASSQDRKGPRTDTQYFGPGTRLTVL.

CDR3 sequence reads: CSADLGQSNTEAFF. The CDR3 nucleotides are TGCAGTGCCGACCTGGGACAGTCGAACACTGAAGCTTTCTTT. The chain is built from TRBV20-1 and TRBJ1-1; 7 nucleotides align to TRBD1. This CDR3 contains 14 residues. CDR1 and CDR2 from the germline V gene are DFQATT and SNEGSKA (reference sequence). Trimming took 6 bases from V and 1 from J; bases not matched to a gene: 8.

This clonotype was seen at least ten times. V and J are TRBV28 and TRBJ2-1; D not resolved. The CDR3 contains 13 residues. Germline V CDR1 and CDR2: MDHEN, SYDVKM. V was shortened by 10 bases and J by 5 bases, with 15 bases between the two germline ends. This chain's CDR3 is CATLTLDHNEQFF. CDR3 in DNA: TGTGCCACCCTAACCCTGGACCACAATGAGCAGTTCTTC.

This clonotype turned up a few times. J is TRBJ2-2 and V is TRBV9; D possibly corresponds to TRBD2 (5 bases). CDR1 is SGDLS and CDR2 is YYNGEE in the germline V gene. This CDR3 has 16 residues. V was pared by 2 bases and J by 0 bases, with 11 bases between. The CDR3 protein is CASSVGNLANTGELFF. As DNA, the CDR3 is TGTGCCAGCAGCGTCGGGAACTTAGCGAACACCGGGGAGCTGTTTTTT.

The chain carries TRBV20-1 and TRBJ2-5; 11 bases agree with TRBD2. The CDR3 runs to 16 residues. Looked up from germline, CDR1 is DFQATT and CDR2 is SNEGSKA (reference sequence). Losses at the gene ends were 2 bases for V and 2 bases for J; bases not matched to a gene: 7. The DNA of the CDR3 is TGCAGTGCTAGATTGGTACTAGCGGGAGTTCAAGAGACCCAGTACTTC. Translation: CSARLVLAGVQETQYF.

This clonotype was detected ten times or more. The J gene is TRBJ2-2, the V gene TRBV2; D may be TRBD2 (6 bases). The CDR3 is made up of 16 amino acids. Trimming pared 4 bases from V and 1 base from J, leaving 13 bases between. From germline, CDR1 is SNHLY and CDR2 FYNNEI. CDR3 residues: CASSASAGLNTGELFF. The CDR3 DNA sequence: TGTGCCAGCAGTGCGTCGGCGGGGTTGAACACCGGGGAGCTGTTTTTT.

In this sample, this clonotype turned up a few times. CDR3 nucleotides: TGTGCCAGCAGTCCTTGGGCGTACGAGCAGTACTTC. It yields the protein CASSPWAYEQYF. The genes are TRBV12-3 or TRBV12-4 and TRBJ2-7, with no clear D. The ends were cut back, 5 bases at V and 4 bases at J, with 9 bases in the middle. The CDR3 is 12 amino acids.

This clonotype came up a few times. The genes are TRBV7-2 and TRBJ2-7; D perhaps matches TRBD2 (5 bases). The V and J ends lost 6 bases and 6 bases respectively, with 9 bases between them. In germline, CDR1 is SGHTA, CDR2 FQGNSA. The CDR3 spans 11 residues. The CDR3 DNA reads TGTGCCAGCAGGGAGGCAGGCGAGCAGTACTTC. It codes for CASREAGEQYF.